This T cell receptor (beta chain) was sequenced during a study of blood T cells in healthy people across ages. Trimming took off 1 base at V and 3 bases at J, with 13 bases between the two ends. The CDR3 runs to 15 residues. The germline gives CDR1 LGHDT, CDR2 YNNKEL (reference sequence). A second about 7 to 12 cycle PCR used barcoded and J-beta primers. The study obtained at least 3 million CDR3-containing paired-end reads from every sample. TCRdb reprocessed the 5' RACE reads with MiXCR, giving one entry per CDR3 protein. Of hundreds of thousands of distinct CDR3 sequences listed, around 48% are singletons. Notes on the study in general: The study found TCR beta diversity correlated strongly with naive T cell percentage. Estimated diversity across one million T cells was deemed an underestimate.

In this sample, this clonotype turned up a few times. Its antigen is as yet unknown. A minimum of 6 micrograms of total RNA was extracted per sample. This rearrangement joins TRBV3-1 to TRBJ2-7; a weak D match, TRBD2 (5 bases). The sample was blood. This TCR derives from a man at least 80 years old in good health. In DNA, the CDR3 is TGTGCCAGCAGCCAAGGGGCGTTAGCGAACTACGAGCAGTACTTC. It translates to CASSQGALANYEQYF.